This T cell receptor beta chain originates from a study of spatial heterogeneity in lung cancer. Study context: The cohort: about 79 early-stage, untreated non-small cell lung cancer patients.

This CDR3 is built from 11 residues. Trimming removed 7 bases at V and 4 bases at J, with 11 bases between. Germline V gives CDR1 SQVTM, CDR2 ANQGSEA. TCRdb re-derived calls from the 5' RACE reads in MiXCR, one entry per CDR3 protein. In the table there are some 10,000 distinct CDR3 sequences, 21% of which are singletons. Time point of the sample: blood at routine non-recurrence follow-up after resection. Frozen PBMC, nontumor lung or tumor provided whole RNA, which was sequenced unsorted. This clonotype was obtained from a male donor with early-stage non-small cell lung cancer. This specimen was PBMCs, taken at follow-up. This chain uses TRBV29-1 with TRBJ2-7; tentatively, D is TRBD2 (6 bases). The CDR3 loop is CSAGTQYEQYF. The CDR3, as DNA: TGCAGCGCCGGGACTCAATACGAGCAGTACTTC.